This TCR beta chain emerged from a study of T cell responses to AZD1222 COVID-19 vaccine. Findings and limits, study-wide: Only after the peak T cell response were repertoires sampled.

As for this clone: Its cognate antigen is unknown.

Only in-frame clones appear in the TCRdb table, and some are missing; sequencing was by immunoSEQ multiplex PCR. The sample has about 99,000 clones, roughly 92% seen once; the top ten hold around 8.4%. The CDR3 extends over 17 amino acids. Trimming removed 3 bases from V and 2 bases from J, with 16 bases in between. Germline V gene data show CDR1 as MGHRA and CDR2 as YSYEKL. This clonotype was obtained from an adult who received the AZD1222 COVID-19 vaccine. The specimen was peripheral blood, collected 28 days after the second AZD1222 dose. The chain uses TRBV4-1 and TRBJ1-4; maybe TRBD1 (5 bases). Here the CDR3 reads CASSHIRGLGTNEKLFF. CDR3 nucleotides: TGCGCCAGCAGCCATATTAGGGGTCTGGGGACTAATGAAAAACTGTTTTTT.